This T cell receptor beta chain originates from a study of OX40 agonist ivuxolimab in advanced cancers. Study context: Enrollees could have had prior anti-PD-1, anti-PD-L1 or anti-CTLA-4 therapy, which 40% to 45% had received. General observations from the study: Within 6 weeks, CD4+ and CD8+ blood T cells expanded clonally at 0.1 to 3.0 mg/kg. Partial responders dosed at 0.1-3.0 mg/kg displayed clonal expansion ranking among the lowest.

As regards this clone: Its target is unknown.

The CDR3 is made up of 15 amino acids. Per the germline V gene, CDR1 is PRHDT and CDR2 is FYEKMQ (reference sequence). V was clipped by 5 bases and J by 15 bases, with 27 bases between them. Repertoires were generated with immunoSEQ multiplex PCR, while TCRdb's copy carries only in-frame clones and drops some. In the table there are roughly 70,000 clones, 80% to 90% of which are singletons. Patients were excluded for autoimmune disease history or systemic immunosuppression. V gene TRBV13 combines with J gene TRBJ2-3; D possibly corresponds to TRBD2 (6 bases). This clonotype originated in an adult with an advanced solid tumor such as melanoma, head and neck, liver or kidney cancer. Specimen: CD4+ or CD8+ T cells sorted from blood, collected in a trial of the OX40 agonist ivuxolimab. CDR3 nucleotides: TGTGCCAGCAGCCCCAGGAGTTCTCAGGGCGGGAAAATTTATTTT. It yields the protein CASSPRSSQGGKIYF.